The rows below give T cell receptor beta chains drawn from one sample of a study of blood T cell repertoires in COVID-19. Assay used: immunoSEQ multiplex PCR; TCRdb lists only in-frame clones, some missing. The table lists 140,000 to 150,000 clones, roughly 86% of them singletons. Sequenced material: PBMCs or T cells enriched from blood (not recorded which). All receptors derive from a woman between 45 and 65 years old with acute COVID-19. CDR3s include the opening cysteine and the closing phenylalanine or tryptophan. Each record gives: V gene, D gene, J gene, clone size, CDR3 length, CDR3 DNA, CDR3 protein. A D gene is named only where the DNA matches it firmly. Size tells how often a clone was seen (once, few, many) or the class of an expanded clone, and some rows leave it out.

TRBV15,TRBD2,TRBJ2-1,.,15,TGTGCCACCAGCACCGGGACTAGCGGGGCCAATGAGCAGTTCTTC,CATSTGTSGANEQFF
TRBV29-1,TRBD2,TRBJ2-7,.,15,TGCAGCGCCTATGGGGAGACTAGCGGGAGAGGCGAGCAGTACTTC,CSAYGETSGRGEQYF
TRBV4-3,.,TRBJ2-7,few,15,TGCGCCAGCAGCCAAGCATGGTCGGGAGAGGGCGAGCAGTACTTC,CASSQAWSGEGEQYF
TRBV1,.,TRBJ2-1,few,15,TGCACCAGCAGCCAGCCTAGCGGGGTCTACAATGAGCAGTTCTTC,CTSSQPSGVYNEQFF
TRBV7-2,TRBD2,TRBJ2-1,.,15,TGTGCCAGCAGCTTATGGGCTAGCGGGGACAATGAGCAGTTCTTC,CASSLWASGDNEQFF
TRBV10-2,TRBD1,TRBJ2-7,.,15,TGCGCCAGCAGTCAAACGGGACAGGGAAGTCGTGAGCAGTACTTC,CASSQTGQGSREQYF
TRBV7-8,.,TRBJ1-3,.,18,TGTGCCAGCAGCTTATATCCGGACGGGGGGGGAGGCCTAAGCACCATATATTTT,CASSLYPDGGGGLSTIYF
TRBV6-5,.,TRBJ1-2,.,13,TGTGCCAGCAAGGGAGGGGAGGACTATGGCTACACCTTC,CASKGGEDYGYTF
TRBV24-1,.,TRBJ1-5,few,18,TGTGCCACCAGTGATCCCGGGGAGGGGGGCACGGGCAATCAGCCCCAGCATTTT,CATSDPGEGGTGNQPQHF
TRBV5-1,TRBD1,TRBJ2-1,.,16,TGCGCCAGCAGTCCAAACTCCGGGACAGTCACAGCTGAGCAGTTCTTC,CASSPNSGTVTAEQFF
TRBV6-2/TRBV6-3,TRBD1,TRBJ2-6,.,19,TGTGCCAGCAGTTACCCTATCGGGACAGATCCTCCCGGGGCCAACGTCCTGACTTTC,CASSYPIGTDPPGANVLTF
TRBV5-1,.,TRBJ1-2,.,15,TGCGCCAGCAGCTTGGCCGGGGGGATGGACTATGGCTACACCTTC,CASSLAGGMDYGYTF
TRBV9,TRBD2,TRBJ2-5,.,15,TGTGCCAGCAGCCCTCCTCGGGGGGGCGGTGAGACCCAGTACTTC,CASSPPRGGGETQYF
TRBV11-2,TRBD1,TRBJ1-5,.,15,TGTGCCAGCAGCTTGGGACAGTATAGCAATCAGCCCCAGCATTTT,CASSLGQYSNQPQHF
TRBV11-2,.,TRBJ1-4,.,14,TGTGCCAGCAGCTTAGGGCATGGTGATGAAAAACTGTTTTTT,CASSLGHGDEKLFF
TRBV14,TRBD1,TRBJ1-6,.,15,TGTGCCAGCAGCCAAGACGGGACAGGGAATTCACCCCTCCACTTT,CASSQDGTGNSPLHF
TRBV5-1,TRBD2,TRBJ2-1,.,20,TGCGCCAGCAGCTTGGCCCTAGGGACTAGCTCCCTAGCATCCTACAATGAGCAGTTCTTC,CASSLALGTSSLASYNEQFF
TRBV11-1,.,TRBJ2-1,.,14,TGTGCCAGCAGCAGCCGTGAGGCCCCCAATGAGCAGTTCTTC,CASSSREAPNEQFF
TRBV7-8,TRBD2,TRBJ2-1,once,14,TGTGCCAGCAGCTTAGCCAGCGGGAGTAATGAGCAGTTCTTC,CASSLASGSNEQFF
TRBV18,TRBD1,TRBJ1-5,.,15,TGTGCCAGCTCGGAAAAGGGACAGATCAATCAGCCCCAGCATTTT,CASSEKGQINQPQHF
TRBV27,TRBD2,TRBJ2-7,.,14,TGTGCCAGCAGTTTAAGCGGGAGCTCCTACGAGCAGTACTTC,CASSLSGSSYEQYF
TRBV6-5,TRBD1,TRBJ2-2,.,14,TGTGCCAGCAGTCCAGGGGGCTTGGCCGGGGAGCTGTTTTTT,CASSPGGLAGELFF
TRBV29-1,TRBD2,TRBJ2-1,.,13,TGCAGCGCAAGGACTAGCGGATACAATGAGCAGTTCTTC,CSARTSGYNEQFF
TRBV9,TRBD1,TRBJ2-3,.,15,TGTGCCAGCAGCTATTTCAACCGACAGGGTGATACGCAGTATTTT,CASSYFNRQGDTQYF
TRBV28,.,TRBJ1-1,.,14,TGTGCCAGCAGAAGGGAGGTTGGGAGCACTGAAGCTTTCTTT,CASRREVGSTEAFF
TRBV28,.,TRBJ2-1,.,14,TGTGCCAGCAGTCGACCCAACCTGGAGAATGAGCAGTTCTTC,CASSRPNLENEQFF
TRBV5-1,.,TRBJ2-5,.,14,TGCGCCAGCAGCCTACCGGACGGGAGAGAGACCCAGTACTTC,CASSLPDGRETQYF
TRBV19,TRBD1,TRBJ1-2,.,17,TGTGCCAGTAGTATTTTCCGTGGGACAGGGGCGCCTTATGGCTACACCTTC,CASSIFRGTGAPYGYTF
TRBV7-2,TRBD1,TRBJ1-1,few,13,TGTGCCAGCAGACGGGACAGGGTCTCTGAAGCTTTCTTT,CASRRDRVSEAFF
TRBV6-2/TRBV6-3,.,TRBJ1-1,.,14,TGTGCCAGCCGCCCAAAGGGGTTGAACACTGAAGCTTTCTTT,CASRPKGLNTEAFF
TRBV6-5,.,TRBJ2-1,.,14,TGTGCCAGCTCGGAGGGGCTAGCGAACAATGAGCAGTTCTTC,CASSEGLANNEQFF
TRBV7-2,.,TRBJ2-7,.,14,TGTGCCAGCAGCTTAGAGGGAGCAGGTCGGGAGCAGTACTTC,CASSLEGAGREQYF
TRBV11-2,.,TRBJ1-1,.,16,TGTGCCAGCAGCAGCCCCTGGAGGTCCGGGTTAGCTGAAGCTTTCTTT,CASSSPWRSGLAEAFF
TRBV12-3/TRBV12-4,TRBD1,TRBJ1-3,.,13,TGTGCCAGCAGTTTACTGTCCGGGACAGGAGAATATTTT,CASSLLSGTGEYF
TRBV28,.,TRBJ2-2,.,15,TGTGCCAGCAGTCGAGCTCCGGCAGGGTCCGGGGAGCTGTTTTTT,CASSRAPAGSGELFF
TRBV19,TRBD2,TRBJ2-1,.,15,TGTGCCAGTAGTGTTCTAGCGGGATCCAACAATGAGCAGTTCTTC,CASSVLAGSNNEQFF
TRBV9,.,TRBJ1-3,.,17,TGTGCCAGCAGCGTAGGGGGCGGGGCAGGGTCTGGAAACACCATATATTTT,CASSVGGGAGSGNTIYF
TRBV15,.,TRBJ2-3,once,14,TGTGCCACCAGCAGAGACCGACCGGGAGATACGCAGTATTTT,CATSRDRPGDTQYF
TRBV6-4,.,TRBJ2-7,.,14,TGTGCCAGCAGTGCGGAGGCATGGTCGAGGGAGCAGTACTTC,CASSAEAWSREQYF
TRBV25-1,TRBD2,TRBJ2-1,.,18,TGTGCCAGCAGGCCGACTAGCGGGAGGGCCTCCGCCTACAATGAGCAGTTCTTC,CASRPTSGRASAYNEQFF
TRBV30,TRBD1,TRBJ1-4,once,15,TGTGCCTGGAGTCCAAGACAGGGGGCTAATGAAAAACTGTTTTTT,CAWSPRQGANEKLFF
TRBV4-1,.,TRBJ1-4,.,13,TGCGCCAGCAGCCCAGAAAGGGGTGAAAAACTGTTTTTT,CASSPERGEKLFF
TRBV27,.,TRBJ1-5,.,14,TGTGCCAGCAGTTTGGGCCAGGGCAATCAGCCCCAGCATTTT,CASSLGQGNQPQHF
TRBV5-6,.,TRBJ2-2,.,15,TGTGCCAGCAGCTCCGACCCCGACTACACCGGGGAGCTGTTTTTT,CASSSDPDYTGELFF
TRBV28,TRBD1,TRBJ2-3,.,14,TGTGCCAGCAGCTCGGGACAGGACACAGATACGCAGTATTTT,CASSSGQDTDTQYF
TRBV27,.,TRBJ1-3,.,14,TGTGCCAGCAGTTCGGGGAGCTCTGGAAACACCATATATTTT,CASSSGSSGNTIYF
TRBV14,TRBD1,TRBJ1-5,.,17,TGTGCCAGCAGCCAGCCGGGACAGGGCGGGAGCAATCAGCCCCAGCATTTT,CASSQPGQGGSNQPQHF
TRBV10-3,.,TRBJ2-2,.,13,TGTGCCATCAGTACGGGCGGGCCCGGGGAGCTGTTTTTT,CAISTGGPGELFF
TRBV7-8,TRBD2,TRBJ2-3,.,14,TGTGCCAGCAGCTTAGCACTAGCGGGAGATACGCAGTATTTT,CASSLALAGDTQYF
TRBV7-8,TRBD2,TRBJ2-1,.,18,TGTGCCAGCAGCTTAGAAGTGTGGACTAGCGGGAACTACAATGAGCAGTTCTTC,CASSLEVWTSGNYNEQFF
TRBV9,.,TRBJ1-4,.,14,TGTGCCATCCCCACTCCCCAGGGCGATGAAAAACTGTTTTTT,CAIPTPQGDEKLFF
TRBV3-1/TRBV3-2,TRBD1,TRBJ1-1,.,15,TGTGCCAGCAGCCCTCAACAGGGGGCTCACACTGAAGCTTTCTTT,CASSPQQGAHTEAFF
TRBV2,.,TRBJ2-5,.,13,TGTGCCATCTCCCGGGACTCCATAGAGACCCAGTACTTC,CAISRDSIETQYF
TRBV27,.,TRBJ2-1,.,12,TGTGCCAGCACCCTAGGGGGTAATGAGCAGTTCTTC,CASTLGGNEQFF
TRBV18,TRBD1,TRBJ2-7,.,14,TGTGCCAGCTCACCGGGGACAGCCAGCTACGAGCAGTACTTC,CASSPGTASYEQYF